The present entry profiles one T cell receptor beta chain with its context. Its antigen is still unknown. No base quality values were provided; no much bigger clone lies one nucleotide off. TCRbeta CDR3 regions were immunosequenced from genomic DNA with the immunoSEQ Assay. Before high-throughput sequencing, genomic DNA was amplified using bias-controlled multiplex PCR. The paper's data handling went like this. To quantify the absolute abundance of each unique TCRbeta CDR3 region, the sequences were collapsed and filtered. Clonality, defined as 1 minus Pielou's evenness, was calculated using productive rearrangements only. To compute tumor T-cell fraction, TCRbeta template counts were normalized to usable DNA, with usable DNA estimated from several housekeeping genes. A previously published method was used to identify clones with significantly greater frequencies in on-treatment samples than in baseline samples. TCRdb carries this immuneACCESS record with in-frame sequences only. Its versions omit some clonotypes, under half of them owing to an unresolved V gene in the studies checked, with the rest unexplained. V, J and clone size are taken as reported in that table, and D and trimming were inferred from the DNA itself. The sample contains a few thousand clones, more than 30% of them found a single time. The top ten constitute roughly a tenth of the sample.

The sample belongs to a study of sequential checkpoint blockade in melanoma (dated by TCRdb to about 2019). In terms of the full investigation: Using 1:1 randomization, the trial assigned patients either to first-line nivolumab followed by ipilimumab (arm A) or to ipilimumab followed by nivolumab (arm B). Maintenance nivolumab came after both trial sequences. DNA from around 96 pretreatment melanoma tumor samples was subjected to TCRbeta immunosequencing. More than 20 patients had matched tumor biopsies taken before treatment and at week 13, after single-agent nivolumab (arm A) or ipilimumab (arm B). Roughly 80% of the matched tumor biopsy pairs taken before and after treatment were from the same lesion. What the work shows at the level of the full study, not this receptor alone: Within-arm analyses of tumor T-cell fraction were limited by small sample sizes and reduced statistical power. Larger, independent patient cohorts are needed to validate the response-prediction model that combines TCR metrics and mutation burden. Among patients in the nivolumab-first arm (arm A), tumor TIL clonality before treatment was associated with response (P = .04). Tumor T-cell fraction and clonality were correlated with PD-L1 staining and CD8+ T-cell counts, but not with mutational load. Clinical benefit was about 30 times more likely to be achieved by patients whose tumor T-cell fraction and clonality increased by week 13.

The sample's treatment or condition label is to be understood as: randomized to nivolumab then ipilimumab (arm A) or the reverse (arm B). None of the patients in the trial had previously been given DNA-damaging chemotherapy. The samples were obtained from melanoma patients enrolled in CheckMate 064, an open-label, randomized phase II trial testing sequential checkpoint blockade. Genomic DNA from formalin-fixed paraffin-embedded (FFPE) tissue samples was used for tumor TCR sequencing. Trimmed from V: 9 bases; trimmed from J: 10 bases; junction bases lacking a gene match: 12. The CDR3 sequence holds 14 residues, the cysteine and phenylalanine included. The read is trimmed to its CDR3 DNA, 42 bases read in frame from base 1. The germline V gene encodes CDR1 LNHDA and CDR2 SQIVND (reference sequence).

Material: tumor tissue (inferred from file names), obtained from a patient given nivolumab and ipilimumab in sequence. This receptor was taken from a human donor with melanoma. The chain links TRBV19 with TRBJ2-1; TRBD2 matches 10 bases in the middle. The CDR3 protein: CASLSGRGWREQFF. The DNA sequence is TGTGCCAGCTTAAGCGGGAGGGGGTGGAGGGAGCAGTTCTTC.